This TCR beta chain comes out of a study of T-cell memory formation after mild COVID-19. About the study: Clusters of TCRs were largely donor specific. Points from the study as a whole: From day 15 to 85, contracting clones were balanced between CD4 and CD8, whereas later expanders leaned toward CD4+.

Researchers used 5'RACE with constant-segment primers to make TCR alpha and TCR beta cDNA libraries that carry sample barcodes and UMIs. A single record per CDR3 protein comes from TCRdb applying MiXCR to the 5' RACE reads. The sample shows under 400,000 distinct CDR3 sequences, 25% to 30% of them seen only once. Worth noting for this clonotype: What it binds is not known.

The sequenced material came from PBMCs or a T cell subset sorted from them (not recorded which). The sequence was obtained from an adult woman who had mild COVID-19 (a few samples of this study predate the infection). Cell type and time point are not known.

CDR3 protein: CSVPGLAGSSNTGELFF. The CDR3 DNA reads as TGCAGCGTACCGGGACTAGCGGGATCCTCGAACACCGGGGAGCTGTTTTTT. The gene calls are TRBV29-1 and TRBJ2-2, with 13 bases that match TRBD2. V trimming: 6 bases; J trimming: 0 bases; junction bases outside the gene matches: 7. Germline V lookup: CDR1 SQVTM, CDR2 ANQGSEA. This CDR3 comprises 17 residues.